The 22 T cell receptor beta chains presented below share a single source sample, sequenced in a study of CD8 T cells in Susac syndrome. Random hexamers were used to reverse transcribe the RNA input (about 0.5 to 1 ug). MiXCR, run by TCRdb on the immunoSEQ multiplex PCR reads, gives a single entry per CDR3 protein. This sample has 90,000 to 150,000 distinct CDR3 sequences, with around 94% found just once. What was sequenced was CD4+ T cells from PBMCs. The receptors stem from a human donor in good health.

This sequence joins TRBV29-1 and TRBJ1-5, with D possibly TRBD1 on 5 matching bases. This CDR3 is built from 13 residues. V was pared by 5 bases and J by 0 bases, with 8 bases between. Germline V gene sequence: CDR1 SQVTM, CDR2 ANQGSEA. CDR3 residues: CSVRGDSNQPQHF. CDR3 nucleotides: TGCAGCGTTAGGGGTGATAGCAATCAGCCCCAGCATTTT. Full variable domain (outside the CDR3, taken from reference TRBV29-1 and TRBJ1-5): SAVISQKPSRDICQRGTSLTIQCQVDSQVTMMFWYRQQPGQSLTLIATANQGSEATYESGFVIDKFPISRPNLTFSTLTVSNMSPEDSSIYLCSVRGDSNQPQHFGDGTRLSIL.

The CDR3, as DNA: TGCGCCAGCAGCCAAGATCGGACAGGGGGCGAGGAAAAACTGTTTTTT. This translates into CASSQDRTGGEEKLFF. The rearrangement links TRBV4-3 to TRBJ1-4, with 11 positions matching TRBD1. V shed 0 bases and J 8 bases; nucleotides not matched to a gene: 5. CDR3 length: 16 amino acids. The germline V gene has CDR1 LGHNA and CDR2 YSLEER.

The chain combines TRBV29-1 with TRBJ2-3; D remains unclear. Looked up from germline, CDR1 is SQVTM and CDR2 is ANQGSEA. Trimming cost V 4 bases and J 0 bases, with 5 bases left between them. CDR3 length equals 12 residues. The CDR3 here is CSVVVSTDTQYF. The CDR3 nucleotides read TGCAGCGTTGTAGTTAGCACAGATACGCAGTATTTT.

This clonotype appeared once. The rearrangement joins TRBV7-3 to TRBJ1-1; no firm D call. The CDR3 contains 13 residues. The germline gives CDR1 SGHTA, CDR2 FQGTGA. V dropped 6 bases and J dropped 3 bases, with 11 bases sitting between them. CDR3 in amino acids: CASSQNSDTEAFF. The DNA for the CDR3 is TGTGCCAGCAGTCAAAATTCCGACACTGAAGCTTTCTTT.

The rearrangement links TRBV20-1 to TRBJ2-7; D possibly corresponds to TRBD2 (5 bases). Per germline, CDR1 DFQATT and CDR2 SNEGSKA (reference sequence). This CDR3 is built from 12 residues. The V end lost 4 bases, the J end lost 7 bases, and 14 bases lay between the germline ends. The CDR3 loop is CSATPRETEQYF. CDR3 coding DNA: TGCAGTGCTACCCCACGGGAAACGGAGCAGTACTTC.

This sequence joins TRBV5-1 and TRBJ2-3; 10 bases are shared with TRBD2. This CDR3 is 13 amino acids long. From germline, CDR1 is SGHRS and CDR2 YFSETQ. J gave up 11 bases and V 4 bases, and 7 bases lay outside the gene matches. DNA for the CDR3: TGCGCCAGCAGCAGAGGACTAGCGGAACAGCAGTATTTT. This translates into CASSRGLAEQQYF. The full variable domain, with the rest looked up from reference TRBV5-1 and TRBJ2-3, is KAGVTQTPRYLIKTRGQQVTLSCSPISGHRSVSWYQQTPGQGLQFLFEYFSETQRNKGNFPGRFSGRQFSNSRSEMNVSTLELGDSALYLCASSRGLAEQQYFGPGTRLTVL.

The V and J genes are TRBV29-1 and TRBJ2-1; tentative D call: TRBD2 (5 bases). V gave up 4 bases and J gave up 0 bases, with 10 bases separating them. The CDR3 sequence is 14 residues long. Germline V gene data show CDR1 as SQVTM and CDR2 as ANQGSEA. CDR3 coding DNA: TGCAGCGTTGCGGGGAAGAGCTCCTACAATGAGCAGTTCTTC. This encodes CSVAGKSSYNEQFF.

The V and J genes are TRBV20-1 and TRBJ2-7; 9 nucleotides line up with TRBD2. V lost 6 bases and J lost 5; bases outside the gene matches: 14. Germline V gene lookup returns CDR1 DFQATT and CDR2 SNEGSKA (reference sequence). The CDR3 contains 15 residues. CDR3 in amino acids: CSAIRSERLADEQYF. As DNA, the CDR3 is TGCAGTGCGATCCGTTCGGAAAGACTAGCGGACGAGCAGTACTTC.

J is TRBJ1-2 and V is TRBV29-1; D might be TRBD1 (5 bases). Trimming removed 4 bases from V and 8 bases from J, with 17 bases in between. CDR3 length: 13 residues. Per the germline V gene, CDR1 is SQVTM and CDR2 is ANQGSEA. CDR3 nucleotide sequence: TGCAGCGTTGTCCCAGGGTCTGATAAAGGCTACACCTTC. This translates into CSVVPGSDKGYTF. Using reference TRBV29-1 and TRBJ1-2 for the parts outside the CDR3, the full variable domain is SAVISQKPSRDICQRGTSLTIQCQVDSQVTMMFWYRQQPGQSLTLIATANQGSEATYESGFVIDKFPISRPNLTFSTLTVSNMSPEDSSIYLCSVVPGSDKGYTFGSGTRLTVV.

The CDR3 is CSARESLETQYF. CDR3 sequence (DNA): TGCAGTGCTAGAGAGAGCTTGGAGACCCAGTACTTC. The V call is TRBV20-1, the J call TRBJ2-5; D unclear. The V and J ends lost 0 bases and 5 bases respectively, with 7 bases between them. Germline loops: CDR1 DFQATT, CDR2 SNEGSKA (reference sequence). CDR3 length: 12 residues.

J is TRBJ2-4 and V is TRBV7-8; D could derive from TRBD1 or TRBD2 (7 bases each). V dropped 5 bases and J dropped 6 bases, with 20 bases sitting between them. The CDR3 contains 16 residues. Per the germline V gene, CDR1 is SGHVS and CDR2 is FQNEAQ. CDR3 in DNA: TGTGCCAGCAGCCCCAGAGGGGGGGCAGGGGGAAACATTCAGTACTTC. This gives the protein CASSPRGGAGGNIQYF.

This chain joins TRBV20-1 and TRBJ2-5, with a possible D match to TRBD2 (6 bases). Germline V gene sequence: CDR1 DFQATT, CDR2 SNEGSKA (reference sequence). Trimming removed 7 bases at V and 3 bases at J, with 15 bases between. The CDR3 has 13 residues. Written as DNA, the CDR3 is TGCAGTGTGGCCGGGAGTGGGGAAGAGACCCAGTACTTC. Translation: CSVAGSGEETQYF.

The V gene is TRBV12-3 or TRBV12-4, the J gene TRBJ1-2; D remains unclear. The CDR3 has 14 residues. V lost 1 base to trimming and J lost 6 bases, with 12 bases between them. The DNA of the CDR3 is TGTGCCAGCAGTTTAGGGAGGACCGGGAATGGCTACACCTTC. It encodes CASSLGRTGNGYTF.

The genes are TRBV27 and TRBJ1-5, with D possibly TRBD1 on 6 matching bases. CDR1 is MNHEY, CDR2 SMNVEV, per germline (reference sequence). This CDR3 is built from 15 residues. The germline V and J ends were trimmed by 0 bases and 4 bases, with 10 bases remaining between them. As DNA, the CDR3 is TGTGCCAGCAGTTTATCGATAGGGGGAAATCAGCCCCAGCATTTT. Amino acid sequence: CASSLSIGGNQPQHF.

This clonotype appeared a few times. J is TRBJ2-4 and V is TRBV3-1; D is perhaps TRBD1 or TRBD2 (5 bases each). Trimming took 3 bases from V and 15 from J, leaving 15 bases between them. Germline V lookup: CDR1 LGHDT, CDR2 YNNKEL (reference sequence). The CDR3 covers 12 residues. The CDR3 DNA follows: TGTGCCAGCAGCCACGGGGACGCCGGGTGGTACTTC. This gives the protein CASSHGDAGWYF.

The gene calls are TRBV7-2 and TRBJ1-2; possible D gene TRBD1, 6 bases. Germline V CDR1 and CDR2: SGHTA, FQGNSA. The V end was cut by 5 bases, the J end by 7 bases, with 20 bases between. CDR3 size: 15 residues. The CDR3: CASSQIAQGGAGYTF. CDR3 DNA sequence: TGTGCCAGCAGCCAAATCGCACAGGGTGGGGCTGGCTACACCTTC.

V is TRBV13 and J is TRBJ2-2, with D perhaps matching TRBD1 (7 bases). The CDR3 contains 18 residues. Trimming removed 0 bases at V and 5 bases at J, with 19 bases between. CDR1 PRHDT and CDR2 FYEKMQ come from the germline V gene (reference sequence). In DNA form, the CDR3 reads TGTGCCAGCAGCTTAGGCCGGGGGAGACAGGGTCGAACCGGGGAGCTGTTTTTT. Its protein is CASSLGRGRQGRTGELFF.

The chain carries TRBV18 and TRBJ1-2, with unresolved D. Germline CDR1 KGHSH, CDR2 LQKENI. The ends were cut back, 4 bases at V and 5 bases at J, with 23 bases in the middle. The CDR3 runs to 17 residues. CDR3 sequence reads: CASSHDVLAGRSYGYTF. As DNA, the CDR3 is TGTGCCAGCTCACACGATGTATTGGCAGGACGGTCTTATGGCTACACCTTC.

This chain joins TRBV20-1 and TRBJ1-3; no clear D gene. Per germline, CDR1 DFQATT and CDR2 SNEGSKA (reference sequence). The CDR3 is made up of 13 amino acids. The CDR3 spells CSVFVNSGNTIYF. The CDR3 DNA is TGCAGCGTTTTTGTGAACTCTGGAAACACCATATATTTT.

This clonotype has a single count. The chain joins TRBV7-9 to TRBJ2-2; the match to TRBD2 covers 12 bases. V dropped 10 bases and J dropped 5; count of bases not matched to a gene: 11. This CDR3 region has 16 residues. Germline values: CDR1 SEHNR, CDR2 FQNEAQ (reference sequence). The CDR3 region has the DNA TGTGCCACAGAGACTAGCGGGAGCGCGCGGACCGGGGAGCTGTTTTTT. Residues: CATETSGSARTGELFF.

The rearrangement links TRBV7-3 to TRBJ2-3; 8 bases match TRBD1. Germline V gene data show CDR1 as SGHTA and CDR2 as FQGTGA. J lost 0 bases, V lost 5 bases, and 7 bases had no gene match. The CDR3 runs 16 residues. The CDR3 is CASSLATGASTDTQYF. The CDR3 DNA reads TGTGCCAGCAGCCTTGCGACAGGGGCCAGCACAGATACGCAGTATTTT. Complete variable domain (other parts from reference TRBV7-3 and TRBJ2-3): GAGVSQTPSNKVTEKGKYVELRCDPISGHTALYWYRQSLGQGPEFLIYFQGTGAADDSGLPNDRFFAVRPEGSVSTLKIQRTERGDSAVYLCASSLATGASTDTQYFGPGTRLTVL.

V usage is TRBV12-3 or TRBV12-4 and J usage is TRBJ2-7; the match to TRBD2 covers 12 bases. The CDR3 is 15 residues long. With V trimmed by 4 bases and J by 3 bases, 4 bases remained unmatched. The CDR3 sequence is CASSYKLAGGYEQYF. DNA of the CDR3: TGTGCCAGCAGTTACAAACTAGCGGGAGGCTACGAGCAGTACTTC.